The 28 T cell receptor beta chains below were found in one sample sequenced in a study of lymphopenia after photon versus proton radiotherapy. Repertoires were generated with immunoSEQ multiplex PCR, while TCRdb's copy carries only in-frame clones and drops some. The table lists around 30,000 clones, about 80% of them singletons, with more than 14% in the top ten. Sequencing was performed on peripheral blood, taken from a patient treated with proton-based radiotherapy. Source of these receptors: a woman in her 70s with pancreatic cancer.

The chain links TRBV18 to TRBJ1-2; D unclear. The CDR3 covers 13 residues. With 1 base removed from V and 8 bases from J, the gap between germline ends came to 11 bases. Germline V lookup: CDR1 KGHSH, CDR2 LQKENI. CDR3 nucleotides: TGTGCCAGCTCACCACTAAAGGACCAGGGCTACACCTTC. Residues: CASSPLKDQGYTF.

This clone was detected a few times. Other DNA variants within this sample encode the same CDR3. This CDR3 reads CASSPPHLVEQYF. The CDR3 coding sequence is TGTGCCAGCTCACCACCCCACCTAGTCGAGCAGTACTTC. The chain combines TRBV18 with TRBJ2-7; D is undetermined. Germline V CDR1 and CDR2: KGHSH, LQKENI. The CDR3 spans 13 residues. Trimming left V 0 bases short and J 6 bases short, with 9 bases between. The full variable domain, in which reference TRBV18 and TRBJ2-7 provide the parts outside the CDR3, is NAGVMQNPRHLVRRRGQEARLRCSPMKGHSHVYWYRQLPEEGLKFMVYLQKENIIDESGMPKERFSAEFPKEGPSILRIQQVVRGDSAAYFCASSPPHLVEQYFGPGTRLTVT.

The chain has TRBV28 and TRBJ2-2, with a possible D match to TRBD1 (6 bases). CDR1 MDHEN and CDR2 SYDVKM come from the germline V gene. Trimming shortened V by 7 bases and J by 5 bases, and 17 bases separated the two germline ends. This CDR3 has 15 amino acids. The CDR3 DNA sequence: TGTGCCAGCAAGTTACAGGGCGGTGGGACCGGGGAGCTGTTTTTT. Translated: CASKLQGGGTGELFF. Together with reference TRBV28 and TRBJ2-2, the CDR3 gives the full variable domain: DVKVTQSSRYLVKRTGEKVFLECVQDMDHENMFWYRQDPGLGLRLIYFSYDVKMKEKGDIPEGYSVSREKKERFSLILESASTNQTSMYLCASKLQGGGTGELFFGEGSRLTVL.

The gene calls are TRBV27 and TRBJ2-7; TRBD1 aligns across 9 bases. Germline V gene data show CDR1 as MNHEY and CDR2 as SMNVEV (reference sequence). The CDR3 loop spans 14 amino acids. The ends lost 4 bases at V and 4 bases at J; junction bases unmatched: 5. DNA of the CDR3: TGTGCCAGCAGTTCTACAGGGGGCCGATACGAGCAGTACTTC. It specifies CASSSTGGRYEQYF.

This sequence joins TRBV5-5 and TRBJ2-3; D unresolved. Germline CDR1 reads SGHKS; CDR2 reads YYEKEE (reference sequence). The CDR3 has 15 amino acids. V lost 1 base to trimming and J lost 1 base, with 10 bases between them. Written as DNA, the CDR3 is TGTGCCAGCAGCTTGTCTGTAGCTGGCACAGATACGCAGTATTTT. As protein: CASSLSVAGTDTQYF.

This rearrangement joins TRBV6-1 to TRBJ2-7; D may be TRBD1 (7 bases). Trimming took 4 bases from V and 6 from J, leaving 16 bases between them. There are 14 residues in the CDR3. Per germline, CDR1 MNHNS and CDR2 SASEGT. The CDR3 DNA reads TGTGCCAGCAGTGGCGGGACAGTGGGGGCCGAGCAGTACTTC. As protein: CASSGGTVGAEQYF.

This chain uses TRBV13 with TRBJ1-1, with a tentative D call TRBD1 (5 bases). The CDR3 is 15 amino acids. V was clipped by 5 bases and J by 1 base, with 14 bases between them. Germline assignment: CDR1 PRHDT and CDR2 FYEKMQ (reference sequence). This CDR3 reads CASSRYGGTNTEAFF. For the CDR3, the DNA is TGTGCCAGCAGCAGGTATGGGGGGACGAACACTGAAGCTTTCTTT.

The chain couples TRBV2 to TRBJ2-3, with 10 bases lining up with TRBD2. Germline CDR1 and CDR2: SNHLY and FYNNEI. Unmatched junction bases numbered 9, after V lost 6 bases and J lost 6 bases. The CDR3 runs to 15 residues. CDR3 DNA sequence: TGTGCCAGCAGCTCAGCGGGAGGGGTATACGATACGCAGTATTTT. Its translation: CASSSAGGVYDTQYF.

The chain uses TRBV29-1 and TRBJ2-5; D remains unclear. CDR3 length: 11 amino acids. V lost 4 bases and J 3 bases, leaving 6 bases between the germline ends. Per the germline V gene, CDR1 is SQVTM and CDR2 is ANQGSEA. CDR3 loop: CSVGAEETQYF. CDR3 DNA sequence: TGCAGCGTTGGGGCAGAAGAGACCCAGTACTTC.

The chain uses TRBV5-1 and TRBJ2-7; TRBD2 matches at 10 bases. Losses at the gene ends were 5 bases for V and 7 bases for J; bases not matched to a gene: 30. The V gene's germline CDR1 is SGHRS and CDR2 YFSETQ. The length of the CDR3 is 21 residues. The CDR3 region is CASRRKQGPSQREGPNREQYF. Written as DNA, the CDR3 is TGCGCCAGCAGACGCAAACAGGGGCCTAGCCAGCGGGAGGGCCCCAATCGGGAGCAGTACTTC. The full variable domain, rest sourced from reference TRBV5-1 and TRBJ2-7, is KAGVTQTPRYLIKTRGQQVTLSCSPISGHRSVSWYQQTPGQGLQFLFEYFSETQRNKGNFPGRFSGRQFSNSRSEMNVSTLELGDSALYLCASRRKQGPSQREGPNREQYFGPGTRLTVT.

This clone was found once. The V and J genes are TRBV6-6 and TRBJ2-7, with D perhaps matching TRBD1 (6 bases). The CDR3 sequence is 14 residues long. Germline assignment: CDR1 MNHNY and CDR2 SVGAGI (reference sequence). The V and J ends lost 4 bases and 0 bases respectively, with 10 bases between them. CDR3 sequence reads: CASSSRDISYEQYF. As DNA, the CDR3 is TGTGCCAGCAGTTCCCGGGACATCTCCTACGAGCAGTACTTC.

This clone is medium-sized (0.01 to 0.1%) in the sample. This chain uses TRBV7-2 with TRBJ2-3, with 13 bases lining up with TRBD2. Germline values: CDR1 SGHTA, CDR2 FQGNSA. V shed 2 bases and J 6 bases; nucleotides not matched to a gene: 2. The CDR3 has 15 amino acids. CDR3 coding DNA: TGTGCCAGCAGCTTAATACTAGCGGGAGGGGATACGCAGTATTTT. This sequence encodes CASSLILAGGDTQYF.

The rearrangement uses TRBV28 and TRBJ1-1, with D unresolved. V was trimmed by 7 bases and J by 2 bases, leaving 8 bases between them. In germline, CDR1 is MDHEN, CDR2 SYDVKM. This CDR3 is built from 12 residues. CDR3 region: CASKEGNTEAFF. CDR3 DNA: TGTGCCAGCAAGGAGGGAAACACTGAAGCTTTCTTT.

This clone was counted only a few times. The V gene is TRBV5-1, the J gene TRBJ1-1, with a weak D call TRBD1 (6 bases). The CDR3 contains 15 residues. The germline V gene has CDR1 SGHRS and CDR2 YFSETQ. Deletions cut 4 bases from V and 4 bases from J, with 17 bases between. The chain's CDR3 is CASSGESRGFTEAFF. CDR3 bases: TGCGCCAGCAGCGGTGAGAGCAGGGGCTTCACTGAAGCTTTCTTT.

V is TRBV5-1 and J is TRBJ2-2; no firm D call. The CDR3 sequence is 15 residues long. V gave up 5 bases and J gave up 0 bases, with 11 bases separating them. From germline, CDR1 is SGHRS and CDR2 YFSETQ. The CDR3 reads CASRSLAANTGELFF. The DNA of the CDR3 is TGCGCCAGCAGAAGTTTGGCGGCGAACACCGGGGAGCTGTTTTTT.

V is TRBV7-9 and J is TRBJ1-6; 10 bases are shared with TRBD1. CDR3 length: 16 amino acids. V was clipped by 5 bases and J by 8 bases; unmatched bases: 9. Germline CDR1 SEHNR, CDR2 FQNEAQ (reference sequence). The CDR3 reads CASSPMTGTGDSPLHF. CDR3 coding DNA: TGTGCCAGCAGCCCCATGACCGGGACAGGGGATTCACCCCTCCACTTT.

CDR3 in DNA: TGTGCCAGCAGCCAAGCGACTACCTCCTACGAGCAGTACTTC. This sequence encodes CASSQATTSYEQYF. This chain joins TRBV4-2 and TRBJ2-7; possible D gene TRBD2, 5 bases. The CDR3 contains 14 residues. CDR1 is LGHNA, CDR2 YNFKEQ, per germline. The ends were cut back, 1 base at V and 0 bases at J, with 7 bases in the middle.

The chain is built from TRBV9 and TRBJ2-7; 9 positions match TRBD2. V shed 0 bases and J 4 bases; nucleotides not matched to a gene: 2. This CDR3 is 14 amino acids long. The germline gives CDR1 SGDLS, CDR2 YYNGEE. CDR3: CASSVGAGGYEQYF. The CDR3 nucleotides read TGTGCCAGCAGCGTAGGGGCGGGAGGGTACGAGCAGTACTTC.

J is TRBJ2-7 and V is TRBV18; 8 nucleotides line up with TRBD2. V trimming: 4 bases; J trimming: 0 bases; junction bases outside the gene matches: 8. The CDR3 sequence is 16 residues long. Germline CDR1 reads KGHSH; CDR2 reads LQKENI. In DNA form, the CDR3 reads TGTGCCAGCTCACTGCTTGTCGGGGGGGCCTCCTACGAGCAGTACTTC. Amino acid sequence: CASSLLVGGASYEQYF. The full variable domain, with the rest looked up from reference TRBV18 and TRBJ2-7, is NAGVMQNPRHLVRRRGQEARLRCSPMKGHSHVYWYRQLPEEGLKFMVYLQKENIIDESGMPKERFSAEFPKEGPSILRIQQVVRGDSAAYFCASSLLVGGASYEQYFGPGTRLTVT.

This chain connects TRBV5-4 to TRBJ1-5, with 8 bases matching TRBD1. Germline assignment: CDR1 SGHNT and CDR2 YYREEE (reference sequence). The CDR3 consists of 15 residues. With V trimmed by 7 bases and J by 5 bases, 11 bases remained unmatched. The CDR3 here is CASRDGTGGYQPQHF. As DNA, the CDR3 is TGTGCCAGCCGCGACGGTACAGGGGGGTATCAGCCCCAGCATTTT.

The chain carries TRBV28 and TRBJ1-1, with 9 bases lining up with TRBD1. Germline V gene lookup returns CDR1 MDHEN and CDR2 SYDVKM. The CDR3 covers 16 residues. V dropped 8 bases and J dropped 5; count of bases not matched to a gene: 15. The CDR3: CASPKGPGQGGTEAFF. The CDR3 nucleotides read TGTGCCAGCCCTAAAGGGCCGGGACAGGGAGGGACTGAAGCTTTCTTT.

The CDR3 loop reads CSGDYTGELFF. CDR3 bases: TGCAGCGGGGACTACACCGGGGAGCTGTTTTTT. The chain has TRBV29-1 and TRBJ2-2; weak D call: TRBD2 (6 bases). Between the trimmed V and J ends, which lost 7 bases and 3 bases, there was a span of 6 bases. CDR1 and CDR2 from the germline V gene are SQVTM and ANQGSEA. This CDR3 contains 11 residues.

The CDR3 is CASSASNEQFF. Here the CDR3 DNA reads TGTGCCAGCAGCGCCAGCAATGAGCAGTTCTTC. The chain employs TRBV9 and TRBJ2-1; no clear D gene. The germline V gene encodes CDR1 SGDLS and CDR2 YYNGEE. The germline V and J ends were trimmed by 3 bases and 6 bases, with 4 bases remaining between them. The CDR3 is made up of 11 amino acids. Full variable domain (outside the CDR3, taken from reference TRBV9 and TRBJ2-1): DSGVTQTPKHLITATGQRVTLRCSPRSGDLSVYWYQQSLDQGLQFLIQYYNGEERAKGNILERFSAQQFPDLHSELNLSSLELGDSALYFCASSASNEQFFGPGTRLTVL.

The genes are TRBV6-5 and TRBJ1-3; no definite D call. Trimming removed 7 bases from V and 0 bases from J, with 4 bases in between. Germline V gene lookup returns CDR1 MNHEY and CDR2 SVGAGI. This CDR3 has 12 residues. CDR3 residues: CASTDSGNTIYF. CDR3 DNA sequence: TGTGCCAGCACCGACTCTGGAAACACCATATATTTT.

The rearrangement joins TRBV6-5 to TRBJ2-1; D is undetermined. This CDR3 is 11 amino acids long. V was pared by 5 bases and J by 6 bases, with 5 bases between. The V gene's germline CDR1 is MNHEY and CDR2 SVGAGI. In DNA, the CDR3 is TGTGCCAGCAGTAGGGTCAATGAGCAGTTCTTC. Translation: CASSRVNEQFF.

This clone appeared a single time. The chain employs TRBV28 and TRBJ2-2; maybe TRBD2 (6 bases). The V gene's germline CDR1 is MDHEN and CDR2 SYDVKM. The CDR3 sequence is 14 residues long. V was pared by 3 bases and J by 6 bases, with 11 bases between. The CDR3 here is CASSFQGGSGELFF. DNA for the CDR3: TGTGCCAGCAGTTTCCAGGGAGGTTCCGGGGAGCTGTTTTTT. The whole variable domain, filled in from reference TRBV28 and TRBJ2-2, reads DVKVTQSSRYLVKRTGEKVFLECVQDMDHENMFWYRQDPGLGLRLIYFSYDVKMKEKGDIPEGYSVSREKKERFSLILESASTNQTSMYLCASSFQGGSGELFFGEGSRLTVL.

The chain has TRBV4-2 and TRBJ1-4; possible D gene TRBD1, 5 bases. The CDR3 is 16 residues long. Germline V CDR1 and CDR2: LGHNA, YNFKEQ. V was cut by 0 bases and J by 5 bases, with 13 bases left in between. CDR3 protein: CASSQEGSGHNEKLFF. CDR3 bases: TGTGCCAGCAGCCAAGAGGGTTCAGGGCACAATGAAAAACTGTTTTTT.

This clone occurred a few times. The chain is built from TRBV27 and TRBJ1-4; the D is unclear. Germline CDR1 is MNHEY and CDR2 is SMNVEV (reference sequence). V was trimmed by 5 bases and J by 10 bases, leaving 14 bases between them. This CDR3 comprises 13 residues. The CDR3 region is CASSLQNPGKLFF. Here the CDR3 DNA reads TGTGCCAGCAGTCTTCAGAACCCGGGAAAACTGTTTTTT.